These T cell receptor beta chains were read from a single sample in a study of shared clonotypes between healthy human individuals. The assay was immunoSEQ multiplex PCR, and TCRdb's table has in-frame clones only and misses some. This sample yields 800,000 or so clones, of which around 96% are seen a single time; under 0.25% belongs to the top ten. Sequenced input: naive CD8+ T cells sorted from blood. These receptors were collected from a man aged 30-40 years in good health. Both conserved end residues are part of each CDR3. A D gene is named only where the DNA matches it firmly. Rows give clone size only sometimes, using once, few, many, or a class for an expanded clone.

CDR3	DNA	D	size	V	J
CASSQDSTPLDEQFF	TGCGCCAGCAGCCAAGATTCTACGCCCCTGGATGAGCAGTTCTTC	-	-	TRBV4-3	TRBJ2-1
CASRKGRGYNEQFF	TGTGCCAGCAGAAAGGGGCGCGGGTACAATGAGCAGTTCTTC	-	-	TRBV11-2	TRBJ2-1
CASSFGRGSYEQYF	TGTGCCAGCAGTTTTGGCAGGGGATCCTACGAGCAGTACTTC	-	-	TRBV13	TRBJ2-7
CASSLTRSRGSTSYEQYF	TGTGCCAGCAGCCTTACCCGTAGCAGGGGGTCCACCTCCTACGAGCAGTACTTC	TRBD1	-	TRBV7-8	TRBJ2-7
CASSFWSRNTDTQYF	TGTGCCAGCAGTTTTTGGTCCAGGAACACAGATACGCAGTATTTT	-	-	TRBV28	TRBJ2-3
CASSLEQGAKRTQYF	TGTGCCAGCAGCCTCGAACAGGGGGCTAAAAGGACCCAGTACTTC	TRBD1	-	TRBV7-6	TRBJ2-5
CASSLLAGGQETQYF	TGTGCCAGCAGTTTGCTAGCGGGAGGCCAAGAGACCCAGTACTTC	TRBD2	-	TRBV6-5	TRBJ2-5
CASSLVGGIADAYNEQFF	TGTGCCAGCAGCTTAGTAGGCGGAATAGCGGACGCGTACAATGAGCAGTTCTTC	-	-	TRBV13	TRBJ2-1
CSVEGRGGYTF	TGCAGCGTTGAAGGTAGAGGAGGCTACACCTTC	-	-	TRBV29-1	TRBJ1-2
CSVDGLAESYEQYF	TGCAGCGTTGACGGACTAGCGGAGTCCTACGAGCAGTACTTC	TRBD2	once	TRBV29-1	TRBJ2-7
CASSLGLPSYEQYF	TGTGCCAGCAGTTTGGGACTCCCCTCCTACGAGCAGTACTTC	-	-	TRBV6-5	TRBJ2-7
CASSLAADSNQPQHF	TGCGCCAGCAGCTTGGCTGCAGATAGCAATCAGCCCCAGCATTTT	-	-	TRBV5-1	TRBJ1-5
CASSLAERLAGEVQFF	TGCGCCAGCAGCTTGGCTGAAAGACTAGCGGGGGAGGTCCAGTTCTTC	TRBD2	once	TRBV5-1	TRBJ2-1
CASSSKLEYNEQFF	TGTGCCAGCAGCTCTAAACTAGAATACAATGAGCAGTTCTTC	-	-	TRBV7-9	TRBJ2-1
CASSYSGVYNEQFF	TGTGCCAGCAGTTACTCTGGGGTCTACAATGAGCAGTTCTTC	-	-	TRBV6-5	TRBJ2-1
CASSYSMRGPNYGYTF	TGTGCCAGCAGTTACTCTATGAGAGGCCCTAACTATGGCTACACCTTC	-	once	TRBV6-5	TRBJ1-2
CASSVGWAGPEKLFF	TGTGCCAGCAGCGTTGGGTGGGCAGGACCTGAAAAACTGTTTTTT	-	-	TRBV9	TRBJ1-4
CASSIAHNEQFF	TGTGCCAGCAGTATAGCACACAATGAGCAGTTCTTC	-	-	TRBV2	TRBJ2-1
CASSTPGQRTNTGELFF	TGTGCCAGCAGCACCCCGGGACAAAGAACGAACACCGGGGAGCTGTTTTTT	-	-	TRBV7-2	TRBJ2-2
CASLGEQVYQPQHF	TGTGCCAGCCTGGGGGAACAGGTTTATCAGCCCCAGCATTTT	-	-	TRBV6-1	TRBJ1-5
CASGSPRNFYEQYF	TGTGCCAGCGGCTCACCTAGAAACTTCTACGAGCAGTACTTC	-	-	TRBV6-1	TRBJ2-7
CASKGMAEAFF	TGTGCCAGCAAGGGGATGGCTGAAGCTTTCTTT	-	-	TRBV2	TRBJ1-1
CASASPPFGELFF	TGTGCTAGTGCCTCTCCTCCGTTCGGGGAGCTGTTTTTT	-	-	TRBV12-5	TRBJ2-2
CASAPPHQSLETQYF	TGTGCTAGTGCCCCACCACACCAGTCCTTGGAGACCCAGTACTTC	-	-	TRBV12-5	TRBJ2-5
CSVEDTQQGYEQYF	TGCAGCGTTGAAGATACCCAACAGGGATACGAGCAGTACTTC	-	once	TRBV29-1	TRBJ2-7
CASSFGRQDLYNEQFF	TGTGCCAGCAGCTTCGGCCGACAGGACCTATACAATGAGCAGTTCTTC	-	few	TRBV7-6	TRBJ2-1
CASSIFRRISGNTIYF	TGTGCCAGTAGTATCTTTAGGAGGATATCTGGAAACACCATATATTTT	-	once	TRBV19	TRBJ1-3
CASSVYQQGTDTQYF	TGTGCCAGCAGCGTTTATCAACAGGGCACAGATACGCAGTATTTT	-	-	TRBV9	TRBJ2-3
CASSGDGPQYF	TGTGCCAGCAGTGGGGACGGCCCCCAGTACTTC	-	-	TRBV27	TRBJ2-5
CASRDRTGYTF	TGTGCCAGCAGAGACAGGACCGGCTACACCTTC	-	-	TRBV9	TRBJ1-2
CASSEGGGAGETQYF	TGTGCCAGCAGCGAGGGAGGGGGAGCGGGAGAGACCCAGTACTTC	-	-	TRBV9	TRBJ2-5
CASSAPDQRSGANVLTF	TGTGCCAGCAGCGCCCCCGATCAGAGATCTGGGGCCAACGTCCTGACTTTC	-	-	TRBV9	TRBJ2-6
CASREGASSYNEQFF	TGTGCCAGCAGGGAGGGGGCTAGCTCCTACAATGAGCAGTTCTTC	-	-	TRBV27	TRBJ2-1
CASSKAPDEQYF	TGTGCCAGCAGCAAGGCCCCCGACGAGCAGTACTTC	-	-	TRBV27	TRBJ2-7
CASRSGRTNTGELFF	TGTGCCAGCCGTAGCGGGAGGACGAACACCGGGGAGCTGTTTTTT	TRBD2	-	TRBV28	TRBJ2-2
CASSTAAGISYEQYF	TGTGCCAGCAGCACTGCGGCGGGGATCTCCTACGAGCAGTACTTC	-	-	TRBV11-2	TRBJ2-7
CASSGIRGQNTEAFF	TGTGCCAGCAGTGGCATCCGGGGTCAGAACACTGAAGCTTTCTTT	-	-	TRBV6-6	TRBJ1-1
CASSSPKQGPYGYTF	TGTGCCAGCAGCTCGCCGAAACAGGGCCCCTATGGCTACACCTTC	-	-	TRBV7-9	TRBJ1-2
CASSAYRGVPYEQYF	TGTGCCAGTAGTGCGTACAGGGGCGTCCCCTACGAGCAGTACTTC	TRBD1	-	TRBV19	TRBJ2-7
CASRGGQGLSYNEQFF	TGTGCCAGCAGGGGAGGACAGGGTTTGTCCTACAATGAGCAGTTCTTC	TRBD1	-	TRBV2	TRBJ2-1
CASSVGTGLTEAFF	TGTGCCAGCAGCGTAGGGACAGGGTTAACTGAAGCTTTCTTT	TRBD1	-	TRBV9	TRBJ1-1